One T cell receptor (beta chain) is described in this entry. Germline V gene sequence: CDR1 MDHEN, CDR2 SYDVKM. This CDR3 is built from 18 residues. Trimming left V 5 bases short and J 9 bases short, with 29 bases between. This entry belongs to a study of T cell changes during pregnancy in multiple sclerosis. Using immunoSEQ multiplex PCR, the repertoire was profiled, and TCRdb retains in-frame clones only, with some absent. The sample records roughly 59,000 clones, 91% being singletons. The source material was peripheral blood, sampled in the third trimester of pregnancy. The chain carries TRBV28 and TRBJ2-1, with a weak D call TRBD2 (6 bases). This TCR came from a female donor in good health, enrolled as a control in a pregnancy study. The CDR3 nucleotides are TGTGCCAGCAGTCCCACCCGTTACGCGATTCTTAGCGGATTTGAGCAGTTCTTC. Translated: CASSPTRYAILSGFEQFF.